This T cell receptor beta chain was sequenced for a study of beta chain features in type 1 diabetes. Study observations and caveats: A closer apparent resemblance between naive, central memory and Treg TCRB repertoires was seen in patients than in healthy donors.

The study reverse transcribed the entire isolated RNA, so it sequenced expressed TCRB transcripts. This table comes from immunoSEQ multiplex PCR, and its TCRdb copy is limited to in-frame clones, with some not included. Here the sample spans 130,000 to 150,000 clones, about 10% being singletons. This CDR3 has 14 residues. V lost 6 bases to trimming and J lost 1 base, with 10 bases between them. The germline CDR1 and CDR2 sequences are MNHEY and SMNVEV (reference sequence). Comments on this clone: Antigen: not known.

The sequenced sample was naive CD4+ T cells from blood. This TCR was sampled from a man younger than 30 in good health. V and J are TRBV27 and TRBJ1-5; TRBD1 is a possible D gene (6 bases). The CDR3 sequence is CASRPTGSNQPQHF. The CDR3 DNA follows: TGTGCCAGCAGACCCACAGGGAGCAATCAGCCCCAGCATTTT.